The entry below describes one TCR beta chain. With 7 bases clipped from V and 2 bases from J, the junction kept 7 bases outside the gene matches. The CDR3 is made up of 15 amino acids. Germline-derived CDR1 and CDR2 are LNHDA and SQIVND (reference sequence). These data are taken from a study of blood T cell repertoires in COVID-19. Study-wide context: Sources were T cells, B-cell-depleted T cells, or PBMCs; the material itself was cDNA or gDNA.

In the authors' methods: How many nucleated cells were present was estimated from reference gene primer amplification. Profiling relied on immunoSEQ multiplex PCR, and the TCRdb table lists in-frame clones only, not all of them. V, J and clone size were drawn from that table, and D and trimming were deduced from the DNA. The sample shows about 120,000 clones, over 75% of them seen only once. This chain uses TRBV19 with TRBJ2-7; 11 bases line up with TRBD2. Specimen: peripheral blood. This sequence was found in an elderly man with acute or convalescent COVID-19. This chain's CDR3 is CASTRGLAEPYEQYF. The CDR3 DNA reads TGTGCCAGTACCCGGGGACTAGCGGAACCCTACGAGCAGTACTTC.